Following are 21 T cell receptor beta chains from one sample sequenced in a study of identical twins. MiXCR was run by TCRdb on the 5' RACE reads, yielding one entry per CDR3 protein. Among approximately 490,000 distinct CDR3 sequences, around 24% were seen once, and the ten largest hold around 0.48%. This sample also belongs to another study, concerning yellow fever vaccine responses in identical twins.

Sequencing used CD4+ T cells sorted from blood. These receptors originate from a woman between 18 and 29 years old in good health.

The V and J genes are TRBV24-1 and TRBJ1-1; D unclear. Trimming took 6 bases from V and 7 from J, leaving 8 bases between them. CDR1 KGHDR and CDR2 SFDVKD come from the germline V gene. The CDR3 spans 11 residues. CDR3 nucleotides: TGTGCCACCAGTAGGGCGAATGAAGCTTTCTTT. Its protein product is CATSRANEAFF.

There are a few counts of this clonotype. CDR3 nucleotide sequence: TGTGCCAGCAGTCGGGCTAGCGCTAGCACAGATACGCAGTATTTT. Translation gives CASSRASASTDTQYF. The V gene is TRBV12-3 or TRBV12-4, the J gene TRBJ2-3; perhaps TRBD2 as D (6 bases). V shed 5 bases and J shed 0 bases, with 12 bases lying between them. The CDR3 sequence is 15 residues long.

CDR3 sequence reads: CASSAGLAANTGELFF. CDR3 in DNA: TGTGCCAGCAGCGCTGGACTAGCGGCGAACACCGGGGAGCTGTTTTTT. The chain employs TRBV9 and TRBJ2-2; 10 bases match TRBD2. This CDR3 contains 16 residues. The V gene's germline CDR1 is SGDLS and CDR2 YYNGEE. The trim removed 3 bases at V and 0 bases at J, leaving 2 bases unmatched.

The J gene is TRBJ2-3, the V gene TRBV6-5; 9 bases are a match to TRBD2. With 0 bases clipped from V and 6 bases from J, the junction kept 16 bases outside the gene matches. The length of the CDR3 is 19 residues. The germline V gene encodes CDR1 MNHEY and CDR2 SVGAGI. The CDR3 nucleotides read TGTGCCAGCAGTTACTCAGCCGCTAGCGGGGCCCTCAGGGGGGATACGCAGTATTTT. Its translation is CASSYSAASGALRGDTQYF.

This clonotype showed up just a few times. This chain uses TRBV3-1 with TRBJ2-6; tentatively, D is TRBD1 (6 bases). The V gene lost 0 bases and the J gene lost 0 bases, with 12 bases spanning the gap. CDR1 is LGHDT, CDR2 YNNKEL, per germline (reference sequence). The CDR3 has 18 amino acids. In DNA, the CDR3 is TGTGCCAGCAGCCAAGAGGGGGCTCGGAGCTCTGGGGCCAACGTCCTGACTTTC. Translation: CASSQEGARSSGANVLTF. Full variable domain (remainder filled in from reference TRBV3-1 and TRBJ2-6): DTAVSQTPKYLVTQMGNDKSIKCEQNLGHDTMYWYKQDSKKFLKIMFSYNNKELIINETVPNRFSPKSPDKAHLNLHINSLELGDSAVYFCASSQEGARSSGANVLTFGAGSRLTVL.

The chain employs TRBV15 and TRBJ2-1; D perhaps matches TRBD1 (6 bases). CDR3 length equals 14 residues. The germline gives CDR1 LNHNV, CDR2 YYDKDF (reference sequence). With 3 bases removed from V and 7 bases from J, the gap between germline ends came to 13 bases. The CDR3 coding sequence is TGTGCCACCAGCAGGAAGGGGGTTTGGAATGAGCAGTTCTTC. It yields the protein CATSRKGVWNEQFF.

This clonotype occurred many times. The chain links TRBV10-3 to TRBJ2-1; TRBD2 is a possible D gene (6 bases). Per germline, CDR1 ENHRY and CDR2 SYGVKD. This CDR3 contains 13 residues. V lost 2 bases, J lost 7 bases, and 9 bases lay in between. The CDR3 reads CAISELEGNEQFF. The CDR3 region has the DNA TGTGCCATCAGTGAGCTGGAGGGGAATGAGCAGTTCTTC.

The chain couples TRBV19 to TRBJ2-7, with 10 bases lining up with TRBD2. Germline lookup yields CDR1 LNHDA and CDR2 SQIVND (reference sequence). The CDR3 spans 14 residues. V was pared by 9 bases and J by 6 bases, with 11 bases of the junction left unmatched. The CDR3 DNA reads as TGTGCCAGCAACAAAGCGGGAGGGCCGGGCGAGCAGTACTTC. Residues: CASNKAGGPGEQYF.

V and J are TRBV12-3 or TRBV12-4 and TRBJ2-5, with a possible D match to TRBD1 (6 bases). Trimming took off 10 bases at V and 4 bases at J, with 13 bases between the two ends. The CDR3 covers 12 residues. The CDR3 coding sequence is TGTGCCATCTCCAGGGGAATAGAGACCCAGTACTTC. Translating gives CAISRGIETQYF.

Only a few counts were recorded for this clonotype. The chain has TRBV24-1 and TRBJ2-1; weak D call: TRBD2 (6 bases). This CDR3 is 15 amino acids long. The ends were cut back, 4 bases at V and 2 bases at J, with 11 bases in the middle. Germline CDR1 and CDR2: KGHDR and SFDVKD. CDR3 sequence (DNA): TGTGCCACCAGTGAAGGGCTAGCGCCCTACAATGAGCAGTTCTTC. It is translated as CATSEGLAPYNEQFF.

The rearrangement uses TRBV2 and TRBJ2-1; 9 nucleotides agree with TRBD2. Per germline, CDR1 SNHLY and CDR2 FYNNEI. Germline trimming cut 6 bases from V and 10 bases from J; bases unmatched to any gene: 4. This CDR3 spans 12 amino acids. The CDR3, as DNA: TGTGCCAGCAGGGATACTAGCGGGGAGCAGTTCTTC. Protein: CASRDTSGEQFF.

This clonotype has a handful of counts. The rearrangement uses TRBV29-1 and TRBJ2-5, with 10 bases lining up with TRBD2. The germline CDR1 and CDR2 sequences are SQVTM and ANQGSEA. This CDR3 has 14 residues. With 4 bases clipped from V and 5 bases from J, the junction kept 7 bases outside the gene matches. The CDR3, as DNA: TGCAGCGTTGGCGACGCGGGACTAGCGGAGACCCAGTACTTC. Its protein is CSVGDAGLAETQYF.

J is TRBJ2-3 and V is TRBV11-2, with 10 bases identical to TRBD2. Trimming took 5 bases from V and 3 from J; bases not matched to a gene: 20. CDR1 and CDR2 from the germline V gene are SGHAT and FQNNGV. This CDR3 has 20 amino acids. The CDR3 loop reads CASSPKPQSGGAALTDTQYF. The CDR3 DNA is TGTGCCAGCAGCCCGAAACCCCAGAGCGGGGGGGCCGCGTTAACAGATACGCAGTATTTT.

The sample holds a few counts of this clonotype. This sequence joins TRBV11-2 and TRBJ1-2; D ambiguous. Trimming took off 5 bases at V and 1 base at J, with 11 bases between the two ends. The CDR3 is made up of 14 amino acids. The germline gives CDR1 SGHAT, CDR2 FQNNGV. The CDR3 loop is CASSPTSDNYGYTF. The DNA of the CDR3 is TGTGCCAGCAGCCCGACTTCTGATAACTATGGCTACACCTTC.

The J gene is TRBJ2-3, the V gene TRBV5-1, with TRBD2 matching over 8 bases. Per the germline V gene, CDR1 is SGHRS and CDR2 is YFSETQ. Trimming removed 1 base from V and 0 bases from J; junction bases left unmatched: 7. The CDR3 sequence is 17 residues long. Here the CDR3 DNA reads TGCGCCAGCAGCTTGTTAGCGGCTAGCGGGAGCACAGATACGCAGTATTTT. Amino acids: CASSLLAASGSTDTQYF.

V gene TRBV11-2 combines with J gene TRBJ1-6, with unresolved D. CDR1 and CDR2 (germline): SGHAT, FQNNGV. This CDR3 is built from 15 residues. With 5 bases removed from V and 6 bases from J, the gap between germline ends came to 14 bases. The CDR3: CASSPNLSGNSPLHF. The CDR3, as DNA: TGTGCCAGCAGCCCAAACCTTTCTGGTAATTCACCCCTCCACTTT.

The rearrangement joins TRBV5-1 to TRBJ2-7; TRBD2 agrees at 10 bases. From germline, CDR1 is SGHRS and CDR2 YFSETQ. This CDR3 comprises 20 residues. J lost 2 bases, V lost 4 bases, and 21 bases had no gene match. The CDR3: CASSPPSGTSAFPPPYEQYF. The CDR3 DNA sequence: TGCGCCAGCAGCCCCCCATCCGGGACTAGCGCATTCCCGCCCCCCTACGAGCAGTACTTC.

This rearrangement joins TRBV11-1 to TRBJ1-6; a possible D gene is TRBD1 (6 bases). Trimming took 3 bases from V and 7 from J, leaving 13 bases between them. The CDR3 length is 15 residues. Germline-derived CDR1 and CDR2 are SGHAT and FQDESV (reference sequence). The CDR3 here is CASSLRGTPNSPLHF. CDR3 nucleotides: TGTGCCAGCAGCTTGAGGGGGACACCCAATTCACCCCTCCACTTT.

The V call is TRBV18, the J call TRBJ2-5, with D perhaps TRBD1 (5 bases). CDR1 and CDR2 from the germline V gene are KGHSH and LQKENI. Trimming shortened V by 5 bases and J by 3 bases, and 7 bases separated the two germline ends. The CDR3 is made up of 12 amino acids. This CDR3 is CASSRQKETQYF. In DNA form, the CDR3 reads TGTGCCAGCTCAAGACAGAAAGAGACCCAGTACTTC.

As DNA, the CDR3 is TGTGCCAGCAGTATATCACGGGACCTCTACGAGCAGTACTTC. Amino acid sequence: CASSISRDLYEQYF. This chain connects TRBV7-2 to TRBJ2-7, with D perhaps given as TRBD1 or TRBD2 (5 bases each). CDR3 length: 14 residues. Trimming removed 6 bases from V and 3 bases from J, with 15 bases in between. In germline, CDR1 is SGHTA, CDR2 FQGNSA.

The chain has TRBV5-5 and TRBJ2-1, with TRBD1 as a possible D gene (6 bases). The CDR3 loop spans 13 amino acids. V was shortened by 1 base and J by 10 bases, with 12 bases between the two germline ends. Germline lookup yields CDR1 SGHKS and CDR2 YYEKEE (reference sequence). The CDR3 DNA reads as TGTGCCAGCAGCTTGACAGGGTCGAACGAGCAGTTCTTC. Translating it yields CASSLTGSNEQFF.